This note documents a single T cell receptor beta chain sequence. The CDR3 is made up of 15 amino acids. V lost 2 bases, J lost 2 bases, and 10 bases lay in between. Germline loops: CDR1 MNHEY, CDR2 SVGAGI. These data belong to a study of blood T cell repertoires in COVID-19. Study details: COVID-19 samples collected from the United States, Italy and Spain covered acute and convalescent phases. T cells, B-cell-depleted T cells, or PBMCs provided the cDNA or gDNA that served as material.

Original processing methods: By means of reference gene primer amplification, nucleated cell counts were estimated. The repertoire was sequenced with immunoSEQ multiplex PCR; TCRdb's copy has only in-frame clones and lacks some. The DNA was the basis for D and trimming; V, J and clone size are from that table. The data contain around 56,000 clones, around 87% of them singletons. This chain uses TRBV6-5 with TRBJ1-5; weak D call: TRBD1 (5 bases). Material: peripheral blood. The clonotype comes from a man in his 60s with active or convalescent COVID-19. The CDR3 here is CASSYEGVGNQPQHF. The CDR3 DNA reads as TGTGCCAGCAGTTACGAAGGGGTGGGCAATCAGCCCCAGCATTTT.